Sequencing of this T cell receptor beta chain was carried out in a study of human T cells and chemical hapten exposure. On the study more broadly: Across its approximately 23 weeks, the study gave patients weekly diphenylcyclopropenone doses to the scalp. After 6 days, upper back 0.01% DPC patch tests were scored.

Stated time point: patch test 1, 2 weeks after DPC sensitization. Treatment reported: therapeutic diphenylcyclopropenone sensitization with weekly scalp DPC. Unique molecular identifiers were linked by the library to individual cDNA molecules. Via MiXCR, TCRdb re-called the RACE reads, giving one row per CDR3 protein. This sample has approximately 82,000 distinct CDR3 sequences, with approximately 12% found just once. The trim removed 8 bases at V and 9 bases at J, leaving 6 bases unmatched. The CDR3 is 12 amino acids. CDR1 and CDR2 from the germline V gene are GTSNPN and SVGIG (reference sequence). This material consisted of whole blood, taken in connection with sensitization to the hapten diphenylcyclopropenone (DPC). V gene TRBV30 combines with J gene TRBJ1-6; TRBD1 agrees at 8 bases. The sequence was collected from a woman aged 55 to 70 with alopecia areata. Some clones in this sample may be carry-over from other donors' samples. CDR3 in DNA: TGTGCCGGGCAGGGGGCGCGTTCACCCCTCCACTTT. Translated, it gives CAGQGARSPLHF.